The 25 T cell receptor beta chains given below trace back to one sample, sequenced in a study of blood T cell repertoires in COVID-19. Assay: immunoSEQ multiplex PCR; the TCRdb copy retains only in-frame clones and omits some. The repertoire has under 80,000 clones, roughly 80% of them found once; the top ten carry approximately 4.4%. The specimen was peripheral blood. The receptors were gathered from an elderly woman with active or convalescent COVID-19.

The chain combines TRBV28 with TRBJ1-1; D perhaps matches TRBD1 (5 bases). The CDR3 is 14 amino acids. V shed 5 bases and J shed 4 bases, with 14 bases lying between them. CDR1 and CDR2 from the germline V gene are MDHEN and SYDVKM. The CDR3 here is CASSQGGISTEAFF. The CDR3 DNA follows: TGTGCCAGCAGTCAGGGAGGGATCTCCACTGAAGCTTTCTTT.

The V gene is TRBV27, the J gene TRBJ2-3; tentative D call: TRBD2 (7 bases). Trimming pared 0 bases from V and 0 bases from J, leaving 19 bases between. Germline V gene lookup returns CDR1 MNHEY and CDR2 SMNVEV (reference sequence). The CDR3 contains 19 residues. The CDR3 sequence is CASSLSPWGGAPSTDTQYF. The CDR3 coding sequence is TGTGCCAGCAGTTTATCCCCTTGGGGGGGGGCGCCTAGCACAGATACGCAGTATTTT.

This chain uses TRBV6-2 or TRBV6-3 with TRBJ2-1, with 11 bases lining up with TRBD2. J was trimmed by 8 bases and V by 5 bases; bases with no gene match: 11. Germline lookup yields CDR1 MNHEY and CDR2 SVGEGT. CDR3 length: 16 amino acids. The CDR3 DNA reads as TGTGCCAGCAGTCCCCTTACTAGCGGGAGAAAGGATGAGCAGTTCTTC. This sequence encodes CASSPLTSGRKDEQFF.

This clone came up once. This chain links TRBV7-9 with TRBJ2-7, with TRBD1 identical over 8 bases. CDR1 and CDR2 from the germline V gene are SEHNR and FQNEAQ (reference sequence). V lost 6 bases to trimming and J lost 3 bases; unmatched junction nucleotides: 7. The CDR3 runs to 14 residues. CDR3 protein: CASRSSGTGYEQYF. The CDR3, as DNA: TGTGCCAGCAGGTCCTCCGGGACAGGCTACGAGCAGTACTTC.

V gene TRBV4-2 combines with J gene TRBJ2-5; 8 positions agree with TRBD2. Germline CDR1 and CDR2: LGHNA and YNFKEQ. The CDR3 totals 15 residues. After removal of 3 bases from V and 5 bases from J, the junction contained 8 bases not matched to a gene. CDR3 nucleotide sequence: TGTGCCAGCAGCCACGTCCTAGCGGGCGGGGAGACCCAGTACTTC. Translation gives CASSHVLAGGETQYF.

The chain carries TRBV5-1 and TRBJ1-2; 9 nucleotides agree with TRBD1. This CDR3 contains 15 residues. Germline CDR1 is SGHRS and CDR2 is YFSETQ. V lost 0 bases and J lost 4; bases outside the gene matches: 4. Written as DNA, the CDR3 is TGCGCCAGCAGCTTGGAAGACAGGGGGTCCTATGGCTACACCTTC. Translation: CASSLEDRGSYGYTF.

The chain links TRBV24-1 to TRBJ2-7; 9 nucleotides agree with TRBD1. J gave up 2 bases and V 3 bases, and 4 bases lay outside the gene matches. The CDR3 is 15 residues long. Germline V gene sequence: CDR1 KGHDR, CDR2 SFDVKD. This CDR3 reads CATSDHRTGAYEQYF. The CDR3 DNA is TGTGCCACCAGTGATCACAGGACAGGGGCCTACGAGCAGTACTTC.

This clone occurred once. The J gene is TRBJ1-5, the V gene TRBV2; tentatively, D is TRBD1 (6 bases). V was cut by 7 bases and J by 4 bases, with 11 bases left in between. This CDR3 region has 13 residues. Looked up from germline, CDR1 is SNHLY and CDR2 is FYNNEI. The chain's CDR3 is CASTGQMNQPQHF. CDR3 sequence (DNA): TGTGCCAGCACCGGACAGATGAATCAGCCCCAGCATTTT.

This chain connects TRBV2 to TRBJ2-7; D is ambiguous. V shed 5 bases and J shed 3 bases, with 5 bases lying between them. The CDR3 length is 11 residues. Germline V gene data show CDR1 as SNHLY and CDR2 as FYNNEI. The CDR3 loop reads CASSKLYEQYF. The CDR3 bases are TGTGCCAGCAGTAAACTCTACGAGCAGTACTTC. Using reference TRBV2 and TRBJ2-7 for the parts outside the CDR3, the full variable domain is EPEVTQTPSHQVTQMGQEVILRCVPISNHLYFYWYRQILGQKVEFLVSFYNNEISEKSEIFDDQFSVERPDGSNFTLKIRSTKLEDSAMYFCASSKLYEQYFGPGTRLTVT.

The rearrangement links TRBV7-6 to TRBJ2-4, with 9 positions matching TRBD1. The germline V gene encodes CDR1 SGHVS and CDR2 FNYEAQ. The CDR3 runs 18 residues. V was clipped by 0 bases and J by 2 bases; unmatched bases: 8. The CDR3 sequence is CASSLALPDRGTKNIQYF. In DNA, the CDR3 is TGTGCCAGCAGCTTAGCTCTTCCGGACAGGGGAACCAAAAACATTCAGTACTTC.

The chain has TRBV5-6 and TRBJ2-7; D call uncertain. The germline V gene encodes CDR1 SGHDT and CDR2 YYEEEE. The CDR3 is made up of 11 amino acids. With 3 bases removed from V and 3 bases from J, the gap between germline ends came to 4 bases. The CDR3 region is CASSSLYEQYF. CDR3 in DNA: TGTGCCAGCAGCTCACTCTACGAGCAGTACTTC.

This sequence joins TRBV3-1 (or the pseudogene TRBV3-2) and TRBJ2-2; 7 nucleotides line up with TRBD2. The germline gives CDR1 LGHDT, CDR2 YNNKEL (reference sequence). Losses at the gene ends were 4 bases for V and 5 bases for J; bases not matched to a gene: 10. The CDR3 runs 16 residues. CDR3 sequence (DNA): TGTGCCAGCAGCCCCAAGTGGGGGGGACCTACCGGGGAGCTGTTTTTT. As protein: CASSPKWGGPTGELFF.

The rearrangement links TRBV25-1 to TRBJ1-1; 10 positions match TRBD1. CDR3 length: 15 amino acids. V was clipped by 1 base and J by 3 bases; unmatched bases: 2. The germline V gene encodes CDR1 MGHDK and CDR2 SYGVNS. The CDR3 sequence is CASSESGTGDTEAFF. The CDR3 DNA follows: TGTGCCAGCAGTGAATCCGGGACAGGGGACACTGAAGCTTTCTTT.

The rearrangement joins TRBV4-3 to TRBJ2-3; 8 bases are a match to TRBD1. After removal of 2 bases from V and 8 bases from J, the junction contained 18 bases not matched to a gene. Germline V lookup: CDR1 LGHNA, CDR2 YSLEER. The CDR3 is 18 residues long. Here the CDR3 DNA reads TGCGCCAGCAGCCAAAATTTTGGACAGGACAGGGCCACGGCTACGCAGTATTTT. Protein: CASSQNFGQDRATATQYF.

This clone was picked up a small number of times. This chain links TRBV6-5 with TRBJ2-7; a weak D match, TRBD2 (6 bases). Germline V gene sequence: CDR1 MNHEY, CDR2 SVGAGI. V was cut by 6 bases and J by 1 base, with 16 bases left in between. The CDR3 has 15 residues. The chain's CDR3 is CASSSGLGGSYEQYF. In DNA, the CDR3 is TGTGCCAGCAGCTCCGGGCTAGGAGGGTCCTACGAGCAGTACTTC.

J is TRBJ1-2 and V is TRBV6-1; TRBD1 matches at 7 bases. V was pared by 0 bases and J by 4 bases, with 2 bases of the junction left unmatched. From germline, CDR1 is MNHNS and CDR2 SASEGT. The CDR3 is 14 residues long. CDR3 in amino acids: CASSEATGAYGYTF. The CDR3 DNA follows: TGTGCCAGCAGTGAAGCTACAGGGGCCTATGGCTACACCTTC.

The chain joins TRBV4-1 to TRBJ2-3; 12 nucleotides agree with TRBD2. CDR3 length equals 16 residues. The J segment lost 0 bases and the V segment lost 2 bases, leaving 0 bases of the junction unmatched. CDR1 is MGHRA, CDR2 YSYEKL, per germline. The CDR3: CASSQTSGGSTDTQYF. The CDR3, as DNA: TGCGCCAGCAGCCAAACTAGCGGGGGGAGCACAGATACGCAGTATTTT.

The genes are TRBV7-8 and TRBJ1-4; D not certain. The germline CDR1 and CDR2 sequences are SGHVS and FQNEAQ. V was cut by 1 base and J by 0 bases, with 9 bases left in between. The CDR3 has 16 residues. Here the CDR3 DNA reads TGTGCCAGCAGCTTAGTGGGCAGGACAACTAATGAAAAACTGTTTTTT. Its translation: CASSLVGRTTNEKLFF.

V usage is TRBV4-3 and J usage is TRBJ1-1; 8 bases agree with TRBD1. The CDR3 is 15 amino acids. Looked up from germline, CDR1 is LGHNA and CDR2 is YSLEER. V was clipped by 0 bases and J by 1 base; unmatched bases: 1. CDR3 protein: CASSQEGQGNTEAFF. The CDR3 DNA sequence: TGCGCCAGCAGCCAAGAAGGACAGGGGAACACTGAAGCTTTCTTT.

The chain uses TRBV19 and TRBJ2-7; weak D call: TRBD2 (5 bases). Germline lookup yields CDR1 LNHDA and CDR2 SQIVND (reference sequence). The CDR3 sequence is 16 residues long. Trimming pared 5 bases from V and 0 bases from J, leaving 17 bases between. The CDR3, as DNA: TGTGCCAGTAGTGTCCGACGGGGATTAAGCTCCTACGAGCAGTACTTC. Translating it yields CASSVRRGLSSYEQYF.

This CDR3 is CASSQEGQGPYEQYF. The CDR3 region has the DNA TGTGCCAGCAGCCAAGAAGGACAGGGACCCTACGAGCAGTACTTC. The chain couples TRBV4-2 to TRBJ2-7; 8 positions match TRBD1. Unmatched junction bases numbered 3, after V lost 0 bases and J lost 2 bases. Germline V gives CDR1 LGHNA, CDR2 YNFKEQ. The CDR3 spans 15 residues.

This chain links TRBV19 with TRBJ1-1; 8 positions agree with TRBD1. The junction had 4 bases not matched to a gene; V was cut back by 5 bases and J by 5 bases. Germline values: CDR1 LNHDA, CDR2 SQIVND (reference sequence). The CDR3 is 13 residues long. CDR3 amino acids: CASSDHRGTEAFF. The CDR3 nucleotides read TGTGCCAGTAGTGATCACAGGGGGACTGAAGCTTTCTTT.

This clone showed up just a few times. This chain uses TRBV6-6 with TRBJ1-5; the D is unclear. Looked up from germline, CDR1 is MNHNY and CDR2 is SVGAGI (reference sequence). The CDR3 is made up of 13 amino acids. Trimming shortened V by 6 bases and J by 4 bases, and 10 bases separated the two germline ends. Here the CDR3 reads CASSLGLNQPQHF. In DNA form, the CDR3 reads TGTGCCAGCAGCCTGGGCCTAAATCAGCCCCAGCATTTT.

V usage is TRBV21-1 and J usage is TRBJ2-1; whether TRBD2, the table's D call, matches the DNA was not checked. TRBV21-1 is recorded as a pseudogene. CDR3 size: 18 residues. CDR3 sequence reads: CASSKVRASGDLSNEQFF. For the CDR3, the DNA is TGTGCCAGCAGCAAAGTCCGGGCTAGCGGAGACTTATCCAATGAGCAGTTCTTC.

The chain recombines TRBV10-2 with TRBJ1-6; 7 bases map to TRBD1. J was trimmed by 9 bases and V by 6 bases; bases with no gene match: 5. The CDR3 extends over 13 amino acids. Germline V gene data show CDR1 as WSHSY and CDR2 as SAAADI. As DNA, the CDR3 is TGCGCCAGCAGGGGGACAGCGATTTCACCCCTCCACTTT. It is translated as CASRGTAISPLHF.